This T cell receptor (beta chain) was sequenced for a study of early T cells in non-severe SARS-CoV-2 infection. This clonotype was counted ten times or more. Its specificity is not known. Whole-study findings and limits: Clonotype matching in VDJdb favored anti-spike CD8 responses and did not capture private and CD4 specificities.

The CDR3 totals 15 residues. Germline loops: CDR1 LNHDA, CDR2 SQIVND (reference sequence). V shed 3 bases and J 5 bases; nucleotides not matched to a gene: 7. TCRdb independently ran MiXCR on the 5' RACE reads; one entry per CDR3 protein. The table includes 20,000 to 30,000 distinct CDR3 sequences, 3.5% to 5.5% detected once. The receptor comes from an adult who was a healthcare worker with PCR-confirmed SARS-CoV-2 infection or an uninfected control (not recorded which). The V gene is TRBV19, the J gene TRBJ1-2; 9 nucleotides match TRBD1. The source material was whole blood. The CDR3 coding sequence is TGTGCCAGTAGTATCCCGACAGGGGGACGATATGGCTACACCTTC. Its protein is CASSIPTGGRYGYTF.